The present TCR beta chain was sequenced within a study of neurological immune-mediated disorders. Study overall: Disease course was recorded as relapsing-remitting for about 31 and secondary progressive for about 8.5% of the 34 multiple sclerosis patients.

TCRdb used MiXCR to reprocess the 5' RACE reads, holding one entry per CDR3 protein. The sample carries over 35,000 distinct CDR3 sequences, 3.5% to 5% recorded once. Trimming pared 4 bases from V and 4 bases from J, leaving 5 bases between. The CDR3 runs 11 residues. Germline V gene lookup returns CDR1 MGHDK and CDR2 SYGVNS. The J gene is TRBJ2-7, the V gene TRBV25-1; either TRBD1 or TRBD2 may fit D (5 bases each). This TCR was sampled from a woman in her fifties or sixties with multiple sclerosis. Sequencing was done on a sample of PBMCs. DNA for the CDR3: TGTGCCAGCAGTGGGGGGTACGAGCAGTACTTC. This gives the protein CASSGGYEQYF.